Presented here are 18 T cell receptor beta chains from one specimen sequenced in a study of blood T cell repertoires in COVID-19. Sequenced by immunoSEQ multiplex PCR; TCRdb stores in-frame clones only, minus some. Of around 55,000 clones in the sample, roughly 90% are singletons; the top ten hold around 8.5%. Sequenced material: peripheral blood. Receptors originate from a man aged 60-69 years with active COVID-19.

The V and J genes are TRBV3-1 (or the pseudogene TRBV3-2) and TRBJ1-4; 7 nucleotides align to TRBD1. Germline V lookup: CDR1 LGHDT, CDR2 YNNKEL (reference sequence). The V gene end was trimmed by 1 base and the J gene end by 3 bases; junction bases not matched to a gene: 8. CDR3 size: 17 residues. CDR3 residues: CASSQGRGYGANEKLFF. CDR3 DNA sequence: TGTGCCAGCAGCCAAGGCAGGGGGTACGGGGCTAATGAAAAACTGTTTTTT.

This clone was counted between two and nine times. J is TRBJ1-4 and V is TRBV11-2, with D hard to call. CDR3 length equals 14 residues. Trimming took off 1 base at V and 0 bases at J, with 3 bases between the two ends. CDR1 SGHAT and CDR2 FQNNGV come from the germline V gene. CDR3 sequence (DNA): TGTGCCAGCAGCTTAGGTACAACTAATGAAAAACTGTTTTTT. As protein: CASSLGTTNEKLFF.

In its sample, this clone was seen once. The rearrangement uses TRBV29-1 and TRBJ1-2, with D perhaps TRBD1 (5 bases). Germline V gene sequence: CDR1 SQVTM, CDR2 ANQGSEA. Trimming took 3 bases from V and 2 from J, leaving 13 bases between them. This CDR3 contains 14 residues. The CDR3 sequence: CSVEYGGGNYGYTF. Written as DNA, the CDR3 is TGCAGCGTTGAGTATGGGGGGGGGAACTATGGCTACACCTTC.

The J gene is TRBJ2-1, the V gene TRBV19; 14 bases agree with TRBD2. Unmatched junction bases numbered 3, after V lost 1 base and J lost 1 base. Germline V CDR1 and CDR2: LNHDA, SQIVND (reference sequence). This CDR3 contains 18 residues. CDR3 DNA sequence: TGTGCCAGTAGTATAGGGAGGACTAGCGGGAGGTCCTACAATGAGCAGTTCTTC. As protein: CASSIGRTSGRSYNEQFF.

The J gene is TRBJ2-1, the V gene TRBV6-6; a weak D match, TRBD1 (5 bases). The CDR3 contains 11 residues. V lost 1 base and J 11 bases, leaving 6 bases between the germline ends. Germline lookup yields CDR1 MNHNY and CDR2 SVGAGI (reference sequence). Here the CDR3 DNA reads TGTGCCAGCAGTTACTTGGGGCAGCAGTTCTTC. Its translation is CASSYLGQQFF.

The gene calls are TRBV19 and TRBJ2-7, with TRBD1 matching 7 bases. J was trimmed by 2 bases and V by 6 bases; bases with no gene match: 10. Looked up from germline, CDR1 is LNHDA and CDR2 is SQIVND (reference sequence). The CDR3 covers 15 residues. The CDR3 DNA sequence: TGTGCCAGTAGGGAACAGGGGAACCTAGCCTACGAGCAGTACTTC. Translated: CASREQGNLAYEQYF.

This clone was observed a handful of times. The chain joins TRBV11-3 to TRBJ2-3, with 9 positions matching TRBD2. The CDR3 is 16 amino acids. V shed 4 bases, J shed 0 bases, and the junction held 5 bases outside the gene matches. The germline V gene encodes CDR1 SGHNT and CDR2 YENEEA. As DNA, the CDR3 is TGTGCCAGCAGCTACCCTAGCGGGGCGAGCACAGATACGCAGTATTTT. Translated, it gives CASSYPSGASTDTQYF.

This clone showed up just once. CDR3: CASSAWTGGGNQPQHF. CDR3 nucleotides: TGTGCCAGCAGTGCCTGGACAGGCGGAGGCAATCAGCCCCAGCATTTT. V is TRBV6-1 and J is TRBJ1-5; TRBD1 agrees at 7 bases. V was pared by 4 bases and J by 2 bases, with 8 bases of the junction left unmatched. The CDR3 has 16 amino acids. Germline V CDR1 and CDR2: MNHNS, SASEGT.

The chain carries TRBV7-3 and TRBJ2-3; the match to TRBD2 covers 8 bases. CDR1 is SGHTA, CDR2 FQGTGA, per germline. The CDR3 runs to 15 residues. Trimming at V came to 8 bases and at J to 1 base, leaving 8 bases not matched to a gene. The DNA for the CDR3 is TGTGCCAGCGGAATAGCGGGAAGGGGCACAGATACGCAGTATTTT. The encoded protein is CASGIAGRGTDTQYF.

The gene calls are TRBV5-1 and TRBJ2-7; 8 bases align to TRBD2. Germline V gene sequence: CDR1 SGHRS, CDR2 YFSETQ. The CDR3 runs 14 residues. The ends lost 4 bases at V and 2 bases at J; junction bases unmatched: 5. The CDR3: CASSGVRGAYEQYF. In DNA, the CDR3 is TGCGCCAGCAGCGGGGTGCGGGGGGCCTACGAGCAGTACTTC.

The V and J genes are TRBV4-1 and TRBJ1-3; D is uncertain. Per the germline V gene, CDR1 is MGHRA and CDR2 is YSYEKL. This CDR3 comprises 14 residues. V was pared by 1 base and J by 1 base, with 5 bases between. CDR3: CASSQAGSGNTIYF. The CDR3 DNA is TGCGCCAGCAGCCAAGCAGGTTCTGGAAACACCATATATTTT.

The rearrangement joins TRBV9 to TRBJ1-1; D uncertain. Trimming left V 6 bases short and J 6 bases short, with 15 bases between. Germline values: CDR1 SGDLS, CDR2 YYNGEE. This CDR3 comprises 13 residues. The CDR3 reads CASMRTVNAEAFF. The CDR3 DNA reads as TGTGCCAGCATGAGAACCGTAAACGCTGAAGCTTTCTTT.

The chain recombines TRBV9 with TRBJ2-1; TRBD2 matches at 7 bases. The CDR3 is 16 amino acids. CDR1 is SGDLS and CDR2 is YYNGEE in the germline V gene. Trimming cost V 3 bases and J 7 bases; bases outside gene matches: 13. The CDR3 loop is CASSGMGTTRDNEQFF. CDR3 DNA: TGTGCCAGCAGCGGGATGGGGACTACCCGTGATAATGAGCAGTTCTTC.

The chain uses TRBV27 and TRBJ2-5; D is perhaps TRBD2 (5 bases). The CDR3 is made up of 13 amino acids. Germline CDR1 MNHEY, CDR2 SMNVEV (reference sequence). The ends were cut back, 3 bases at V and 4 bases at J, with 9 bases in the middle. The CDR3 region is CASSFRERETQYF. The CDR3 nucleotides are TGTGCCAGCAGTTTTAGGGAGCGAGAGACCCAGTACTTC.

This clone was counted once. The V call is TRBV27, the J call TRBJ1-4; TRBD1 agrees at 12 bases. The CDR3 is made up of 18 amino acids. V lost 2 bases to trimming and J lost 5 bases; unmatched junction nucleotides: 9. The germline V gene encodes CDR1 MNHEY and CDR2 SMNVEV (reference sequence). The CDR3 coding sequence is TGTGCCAGCAGTTTAAAATCCGGGACAGGGGGCTGGAATGAAAAACTGTTTTTT. This sequence encodes CASSLKSGTGGWNEKLFF.

The CDR3 DNA sequence: TGTGCCATCAGTGTTCAGAGCAATCAGCCCCAGCATTTT. It codes for CAISVQSNQPQHF. The rearrangement links TRBV10-3 to TRBJ1-5; no clear D gene. This CDR3 is built from 13 residues. Per germline, CDR1 ENHRY and CDR2 SYGVKD. Trimming removed 4 bases at V and 1 base at J, with 5 bases between.

The table lists this clone with a count of one. This chain uses TRBV18 with TRBJ2-1; TRBD1 matches 9 bases. CDR1 and CDR2 (germline): KGHSH, LQKENI. There are 13 residues in the CDR3. The junction had 7 bases not matched to a gene; V was cut back by 8 bases and J by 8 bases. The DNA of the CDR3 is TGTGCCAGCACGGGACAGGGCAGGGATGAGCAGTTCTTC. This codes for CASTGQGRDEQFF.

The rearrangement links TRBV29-1 to TRBJ2-7, with TRBD1 matching 8 bases. There are 15 residues in the CDR3. V was pared by 1 base and J by 7 bases, with 12 bases of the junction left unmatched. Germline V gene sequence: CDR1 SQVTM, CDR2 ANQGSEA. CDR3 DNA sequence: TGCAGCGTTGAAGTATCGAGACAGGGGCTCTTAGAGCAGTACTTC. This codes for CSVEVSRQGLLEQYF.